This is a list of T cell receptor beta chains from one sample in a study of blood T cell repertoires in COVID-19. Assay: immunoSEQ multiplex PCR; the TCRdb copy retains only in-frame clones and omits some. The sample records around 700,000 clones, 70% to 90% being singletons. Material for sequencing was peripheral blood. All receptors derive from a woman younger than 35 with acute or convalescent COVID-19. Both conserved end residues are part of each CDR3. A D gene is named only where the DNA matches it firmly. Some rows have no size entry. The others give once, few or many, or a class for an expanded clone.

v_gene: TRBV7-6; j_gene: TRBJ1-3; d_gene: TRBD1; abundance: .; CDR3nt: TGTGCCAGCAGCTCGCCACTCAGGACAGGGAGCTTTGCTGGAAACACCATATATTTT; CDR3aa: CASSSPLRTGSFAGNTIYF
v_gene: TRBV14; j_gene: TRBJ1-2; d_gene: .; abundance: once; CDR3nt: TGTGCCAGCAGCCAAGGGAGCGGATCTAACTATGGCTACACCTTC; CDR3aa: CASSQGSGSNYGYTF
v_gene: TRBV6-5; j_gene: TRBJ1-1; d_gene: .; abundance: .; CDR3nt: TGTGCCAGCAGTTACTTTCTCGGGGGTTCTGAAGCTTTCTTT; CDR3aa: CASSYFLGGSEAFF
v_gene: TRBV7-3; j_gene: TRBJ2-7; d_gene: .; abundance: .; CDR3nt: TGTGCCAGCAGCCCATCGGCGGCTAGCTCCTACGAGCAGTACTTC; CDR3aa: CASSPSAASSYEQYF
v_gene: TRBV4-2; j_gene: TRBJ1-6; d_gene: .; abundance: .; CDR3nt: TGTGCCAGCAGCCAAGCCCCTTGGAGACTCAATTCACCCCTCCACTTT; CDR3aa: CASSQAPWRLNSPLHF
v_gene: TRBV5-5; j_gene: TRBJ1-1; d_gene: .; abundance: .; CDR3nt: TGTGCCAGCAGCCGACAAGATACTGAAGCTTTCTTT; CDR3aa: CASSRQDTEAFF
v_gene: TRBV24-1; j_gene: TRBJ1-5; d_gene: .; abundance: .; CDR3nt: TGTGCCACCAGTGATTTAACCAGGAATAGCAATCAGCCCCAGCATTTT; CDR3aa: CATSDLTRNSNQPQHF
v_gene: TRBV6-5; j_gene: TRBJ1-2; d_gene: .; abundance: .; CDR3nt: TGTGCCAGCAGTTACTCGACAGCGGGGGACGGCTACACCTTC; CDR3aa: CASSYSTAGDGYTF
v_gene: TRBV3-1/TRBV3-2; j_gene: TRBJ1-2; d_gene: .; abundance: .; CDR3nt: TGTGCCAGCAGCCAAAATCAGGGAAACTATGGCTACACCTTC; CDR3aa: CASSQNQGNYGYTF
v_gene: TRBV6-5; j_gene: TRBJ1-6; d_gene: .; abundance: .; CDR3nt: TGTGCCAGCAGTTTTCGAAAGGGGGATCACTATTCACCCCTCCACTTT; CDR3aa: CASSFRKGDHYSPLHF
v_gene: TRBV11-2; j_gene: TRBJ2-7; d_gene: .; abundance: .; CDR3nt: TGTGCCAGCAGCTTAGATCAAGGGGACGAGCAGTACTTC; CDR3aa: CASSLDQGDEQYF
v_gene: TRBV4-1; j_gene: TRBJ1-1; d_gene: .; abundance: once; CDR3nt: TGCGCCAGCAGCCAAGATTTCGCGGAGGGATGGAACAGGCTGTGGATGGAAGCTTTCTTT; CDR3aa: CASSQDFAEGWNRLWMEAFF
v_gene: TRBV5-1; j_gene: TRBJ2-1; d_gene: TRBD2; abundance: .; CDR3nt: TGCGCCAGCAGCTTTGAAGCGGGAAGTTACAATGAGCAGTTCTTC; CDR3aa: CASSFEAGSYNEQFF
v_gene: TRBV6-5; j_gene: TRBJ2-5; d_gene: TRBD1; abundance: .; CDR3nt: TGTGCCAGCAGTTACTCGGACAGGGGGACTCAAGAGACCCAGTACTTC; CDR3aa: CASSYSDRGTQETQYF
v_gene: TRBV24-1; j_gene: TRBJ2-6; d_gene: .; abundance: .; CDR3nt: TGTGCCACCAGTGGGGTGGGGGCTGCTGGGGCCAACGTCCTGACTTTC; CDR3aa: CATSGVGAAGANVLTF
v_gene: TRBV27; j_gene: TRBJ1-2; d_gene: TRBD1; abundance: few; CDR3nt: TGTGCCAGCAGTCTGAGGACAGGTCCTAACTATGGCTACACCTTC; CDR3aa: CASSLRTGPNYGYTF
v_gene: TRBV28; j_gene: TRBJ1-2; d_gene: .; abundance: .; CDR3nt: TGTGCCAGCATCCCCAGGGGCTCGTATGGCTACACCTTC; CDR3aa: CASIPRGSYGYTF
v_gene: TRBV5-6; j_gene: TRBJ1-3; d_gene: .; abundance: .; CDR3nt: TGTGCCAGCAGCCTGACTGGGTTTGTAGGAAACACCATATATTTT; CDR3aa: CASSLTGFVGNTIYF
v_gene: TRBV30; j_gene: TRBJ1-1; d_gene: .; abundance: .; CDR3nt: TGTGCCTGGAGTGCGCACCAGGGATCTGAAGCTTTCTTT; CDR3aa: CAWSAHQGSEAFF
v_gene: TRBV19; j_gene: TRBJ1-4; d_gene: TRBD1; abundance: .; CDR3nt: TGTGCCACCTATATCCAGGGCGGGACAGCGAACAAAAATGAAAAACTGTTTTTT; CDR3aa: CATYIQGGTANKNEKLFF
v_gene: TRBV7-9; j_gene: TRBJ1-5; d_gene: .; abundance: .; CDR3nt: TGTGCCAGCAGCTTAGAGGGGTCAGATAGCAATCAGCCCCAGCATTTT; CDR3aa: CASSLEGSDSNQPQHF
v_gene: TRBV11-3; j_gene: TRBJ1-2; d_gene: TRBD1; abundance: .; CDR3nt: TGTGCCAGCAGCTCGGGAGGGACAGGGCCAAATAACTATGGCTACACCTTC; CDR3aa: CASSSGGTGPNNYGYTF
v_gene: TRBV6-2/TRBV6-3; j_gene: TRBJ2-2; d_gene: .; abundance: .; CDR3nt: TGTGCCAGCAGTTACTCGACCCCGGACTCCGGGGAGCTGTTTTTT; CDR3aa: CASSYSTPDSGELFF
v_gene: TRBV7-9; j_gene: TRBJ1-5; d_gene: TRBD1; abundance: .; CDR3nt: TGTGCCAGCAGCTTACAGGGGGCAGGCAATCAGCCCCAGCATTTT; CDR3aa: CASSLQGAGNQPQHF
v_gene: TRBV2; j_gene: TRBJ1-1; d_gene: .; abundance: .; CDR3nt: TGTGCCAGCACAGGGAACACTGAAGCTTTCTTT; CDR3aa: CASTGNTEAFF
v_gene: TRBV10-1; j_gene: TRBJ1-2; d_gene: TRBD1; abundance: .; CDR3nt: TGCGCCAGCAGACCCGGGACAGAGGGCTATGGCTACACCTTC; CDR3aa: CASRPGTEGYGYTF
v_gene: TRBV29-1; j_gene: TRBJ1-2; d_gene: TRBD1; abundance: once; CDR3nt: TGCAGCGTTGAAGGACAGGGAGGTAACTATGGCTACACCTTC; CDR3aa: CSVEGQGGNYGYTF
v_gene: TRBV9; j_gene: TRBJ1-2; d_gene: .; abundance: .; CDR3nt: TGTGCCAGCACCTTCGGACACTTCGATGGCTACACCTTC; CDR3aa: CASTFGHFDGYTF
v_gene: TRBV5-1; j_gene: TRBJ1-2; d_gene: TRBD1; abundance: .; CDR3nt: TGCGCCAGCGGCACAGGGGGTTATGGCTACACCTTC; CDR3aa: CASGTGGYGYTF
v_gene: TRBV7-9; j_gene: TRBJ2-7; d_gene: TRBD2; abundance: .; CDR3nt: TGTGCCAGCACTAGTAGGGAGGGCTACGAGCAGTACTTC; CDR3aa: CASTSREGYEQYF
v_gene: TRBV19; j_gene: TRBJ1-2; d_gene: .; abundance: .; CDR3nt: TGTGCCAGTAGTATAGATGCAACAGACATCTATGGCTACACCTTC; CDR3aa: CASSIDATDIYGYTF
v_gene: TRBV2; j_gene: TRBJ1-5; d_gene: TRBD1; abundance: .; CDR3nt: TGTGCCAGCACGGGCCAGGGGGCTTTTCAGCCCCAGCATTTT; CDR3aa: CASTGQGAFQPQHF
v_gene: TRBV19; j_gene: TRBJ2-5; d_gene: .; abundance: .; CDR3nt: TGTGCCAGTAGTGCGGGGACGGAGACCCAGTACTTC; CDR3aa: CASSAGTETQYF
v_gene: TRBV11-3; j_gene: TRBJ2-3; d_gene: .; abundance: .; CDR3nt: TGTGCCAGCAGCAAGGGGGGGGACACAGATACGCAGTATTTT; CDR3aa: CASSKGGDTDTQYF
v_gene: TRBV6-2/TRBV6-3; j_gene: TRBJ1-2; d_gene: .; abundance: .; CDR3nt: TGTGCCAGCAGTTACTTTAACAGTTACTATGGCTACACCTTC; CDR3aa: CASSYFNSYYGYTF
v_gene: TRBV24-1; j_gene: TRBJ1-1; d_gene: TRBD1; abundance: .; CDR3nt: TGTGCCACCTCGCGGGACAGGAACACTGAAGCTTTCTTT; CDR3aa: CATSRDRNTEAFF
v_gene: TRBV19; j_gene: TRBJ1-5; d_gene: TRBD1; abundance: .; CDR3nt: TGTGCCAGTAGTAGCCGGGACAGAAATCAGCCCCAGCATTTT; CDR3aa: CASSSRDRNQPQHF
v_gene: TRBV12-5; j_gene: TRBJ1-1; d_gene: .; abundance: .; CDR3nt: TGTGCTAGTCAAATTGGGAGGGGCCACCAGATGAACACTGAAGCTTTCTTT; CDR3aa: CASQIGRGHQMNTEAFF
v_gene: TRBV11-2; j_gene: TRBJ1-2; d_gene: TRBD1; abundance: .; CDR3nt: TGTGCCACCCGACCCCCAGGGGGTAACTATGGCTACACCTTC; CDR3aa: CATRPPGGNYGYTF
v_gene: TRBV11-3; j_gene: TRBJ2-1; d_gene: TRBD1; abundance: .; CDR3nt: TGTGCCAGCGGAACAGGGGGGTCCTACAATGAGCAGTTCTTC; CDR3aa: CASGTGGSYNEQFF
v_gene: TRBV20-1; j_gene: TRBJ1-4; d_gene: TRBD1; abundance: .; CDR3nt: TGCAGTGCTAGTGGGACAGGCTATGTACTGTTTTTT; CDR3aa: CSASGTGYVLFF
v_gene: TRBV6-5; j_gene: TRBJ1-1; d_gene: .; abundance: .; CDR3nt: TGTGCCAGCAGTTACTCAACCGGGTGGAACACTGAAGCTTTCTTT; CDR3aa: CASSYSTGWNTEAFF
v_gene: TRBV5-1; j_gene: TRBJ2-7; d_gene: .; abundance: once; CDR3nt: TGCGCCAGCAGCTTGGACCCAGGGGGGACCGAGCAGTACTTC; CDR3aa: CASSLDPGGTEQYF
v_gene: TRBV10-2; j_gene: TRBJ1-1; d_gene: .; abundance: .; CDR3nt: TGCGCCAGCAGTGAGTCGGGGGCCACTGAAGCTTTCTTT; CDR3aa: CASSESGATEAFF
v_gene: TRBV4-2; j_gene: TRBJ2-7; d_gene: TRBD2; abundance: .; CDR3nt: TGTGCCAGCAGCCTTTCTTCGACTAGCGGGGGGGCGGAGCAGTACTTC; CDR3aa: CASSLSSTSGGAEQYF
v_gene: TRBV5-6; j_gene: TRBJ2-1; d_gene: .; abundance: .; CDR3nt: TGTGCCAGCAGCTTGGAGATCCACCGCGGCGTGGATGAGCAGTTCTTC; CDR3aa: CASSLEIHRGVDEQFF
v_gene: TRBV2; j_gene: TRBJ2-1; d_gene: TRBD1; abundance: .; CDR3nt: TGTGCCAGCAGTGTATTAGGACAGGGGGTAGATGAGCAGTTCTTC; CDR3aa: CASSVLGQGVDEQFF
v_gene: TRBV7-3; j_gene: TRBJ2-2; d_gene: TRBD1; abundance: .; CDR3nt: TGTGCCAGCAGCCCGACCGGGACAGGGGGAAAAGGGAACACCGGGGAGCTGTTTTTT; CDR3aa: CASSPTGTGGKGNTGELFF